The rows below give T cell receptor beta chains drawn from one sample of a study of blood T cell repertoires in COVID-19. Repertoires were generated with immunoSEQ multiplex PCR, while TCRdb's copy carries only in-frame clones and drops some. In the table there are about 78,000 clones, around 90% of which are singletons. The sequencing input was peripheral blood. Receptors originate from a woman aged 50 to 60 in a cohort sampled during active COVID-19. The CDR3 runs from the conserved cysteine through the conserved F or W. A D gene is named only where the DNA matches it firmly. Where a row states a size, it is once, few, many or the class of an expanded clone; other rows omit it.

>NA|TRBV27|NA|TRBJ1-1
CASSLRRDGTEAFF
TGTGCCAGCAGTTTACGGAGGGACGGCACTGAAGCTTTCTTT
>NA|TRBV9|NA|TRBJ1-2
CASSVGTNYGYTF
TGTGCCAGCAGCGTCGGGACAAACTATGGCTACACCTTC
>NA|TRBV12-3/TRBV12-4|NA|TRBJ1-1
CASRPRGSEAFF
TGTGCCAGCAGACCCAGGGGCTCTGAAGCTTTCTTT
>TRBD2|TRBV19|once|TRBJ2-1
CATEPRTSGRAHEQFF
TGTGCCACCGAGCCCCGGACTAGCGGGAGAGCGCATGAGCAGTTCTTC
>TRBD1|TRBV30|NA|TRBJ1-2
CAWDSRGHGYTF
TGTGCCTGGGACAGCAGGGGGCATGGCTACACCTTC
>TRBD2|TRBV28|NA|TRBJ2-3
CASSRGLAGGPVDTQYF
TGTGCCAGCAGCAGGGGACTAGCGGGAGGCCCCGTAGATACGCAGTATTTT
>NA|TRBV27|NA|TRBJ1-1
CASSFRPGQLNTEAFF
TGTGCCAGCAGTTTTCGCCCGGGACAACTGAACACTGAAGCTTTCTTT
>NA|TRBV11-2|NA|TRBJ2-7
CASSPNRQSIYEQYF
TGTGCCAGCAGCCCCAACAGACAGTCGATCTACGAGCAGTACTTC
>TRBD2|TRBV27|NA|TRBJ2-7
CASSFGGGWYEQYF
TGTGCCAGCAGTTTCGGGGGAGGGTGGTACGAGCAGTACTTC
>TRBD2|TRBV15|NA|TRBJ2-1
CATSRLQIAGGPNEQFF
TGTGCCACCAGCAGATTGCAAATAGCGGGAGGGCCCAATGAGCAGTTCTTC
>TRBD1|TRBV5-6|NA|TRBJ1-4
CASSSGQSNEKLFF
TGTGCCAGCAGCTCGGGACAGAGTAATGAAAAACTGTTTTTT
>NA|TRBV6-6|few|TRBJ2-5
CASSSGQPTKETQYF
TGTGCCAGCAGTTCCGGACAGCCTACCAAAGAGACCCAGTACTTC
>TRBD2|TRBV5-1|NA|TRBJ2-1
CASSLASLSGSYNEQFF
TGCGCCAGCAGCTTGGCCTCCTTAAGCGGGAGCTACAATGAGCAGTTCTTC
>NA|TRBV15|NA|TRBJ2-3
CATSSGSSRTDTQYF
TGTGCCACCAGCAGCGGGAGTAGTCGAACAGATACGCAGTATTTT
>NA|TRBV30|NA|TRBJ2-7
CAWSLAYEQYF
TGTGCCTGGAGTTTAGCGTACGAGCAGTACTTC
>NA|TRBV19|NA|TRBJ1-1
CASTLQGAATEAFF
TGTGCCAGTACCCTACAAGGGGCGGCCACTGAAGCTTTCTTT
>NA|TRBV10-2|NA|TRBJ1-1
CASSESTVGVTEAFF
TGCGCCAGCAGTGAGTCGACAGTCGGAGTCACTGAAGCTTTCTTT
>NA|TRBV27|NA|TRBJ1-1
CASRPPAAGNTEAFF
TGTGCCAGCAGACCGCCCGCGGCGGGGAACACTGAAGCTTTCTTT
>NA|TRBV30|once|TRBJ1-3
CAWSVLGGEGNTIYF
TGTGCCTGGAGTGTATTAGGCGGAGAAGGAAACACCATATATTTT
>NA|TRBV5-1|NA|TRBJ2-3
CASSYGSSDTQYF
TGCGCCAGCAGCTACGGGAGCTCAGATACGCAGTATTTT
>TRBD2|TRBV7-9|NA|TRBJ2-3
CASSFALAGVDPITDTQYF
TGTGCCAGCAGCTTTGCCCTAGCGGGAGTAGATCCTATCACAGATACGCAGTATTTT
>NA|TRBV13|NA|TRBJ2-1
CASTFEDNSYNEQFF
TGTGCCAGCACCTTCGAGGACAACTCCTACAATGAGCAGTTCTTC
>NA|TRBV3-1/TRBV3-2|NA|TRBJ2-1
CASSQDWGEAYNEQFF
TGTGCCAGCAGCCAAGATTGGGGGGAGGCCTACAATGAGCAGTTCTTC
>TRBD1|TRBV7-3|NA|TRBJ1-1
CASSLYGTGSNTEAFF
TGTGCCAGCAGCTTATACGGGACAGGGTCGAACACTGAAGCTTTCTTT
>TRBD1|TRBV28|NA|TRBJ2-7
CASSPEWTGSYEQYF
TGTGCCAGCAGTCCCGAGTGGACAGGTTCCTACGAGCAGTACTTC
>TRBD1|TRBV18|NA|TRBJ1-2
CASSPRLDRGQGYTF
TGTGCCAGCTCACCAAGGTTGGACAGGGGGCAGGGCTACACCTTC
>NA|TRBV25-1|NA|TRBJ1-5
CATKRGEDQPQHF
TGTGCCACAAAGAGAGGGGAGGATCAGCCCCAGCATTTT
>NA|TRBV12-3/TRBV12-4|NA|TRBJ1-2
CASSLGVDYGYTF
TGTGCCAGCAGCCTCGGAGTGGACTATGGCTACACCTTC
>NA|TRBV11-2|once|TRBJ2-1
CASSLDNGSYEQFF
TGTGCCAGCAGCTTAGATAACGGGAGCTATGAGCAGTTCTTC
>NA|TRBV7-9|few|TRBJ2-7
CASQSKSSYEQYF
TGTGCCAGCCAATCCAAGAGCTCCTACGAGCAGTACTTC
>NA|TRBV7-3|once|TRBJ2-6
CASSLSGERAANVLTF
TGTGCCAGCAGCTTATCGGGGGAGAGGGCGGCCAACGTCCTGACTTTC
>TRBD2|TRBV6-5|NA|TRBJ2-1
CASRPGLAGTNEQFF
TGTGCCAGCAGGCCTGGACTAGCGGGAACCAATGAGCAGTTCTTC
>NA|TRBV7-2|NA|TRBJ2-3
CASSPSLLETDTQYF
TGTGCCAGCAGCCCCTCATTACTAGAGACAGATACGCAGTATTTT
>TRBD2|TRBV4-1|NA|TRBJ2-1
CASSQGPPGTSGSNEQFF
TGCGCCAGCAGCCAAGGCCCGCCCGGGACTAGCGGGAGTAATGAGCAGTTCTTC
>NA|TRBV10-1|NA|TRBJ2-1
CASSESASDLRVQFF
TGCGCCAGCAGTGAGAGTGCTAGCGACCTCCGGGTGCAGTTCTTC
>NA|TRBV18|NA|TRBJ2-2
CASSPPGPAPGELFF
TGTGCCAGCTCACCACCGGGCCCCGCCCCCGGGGAGCTGTTTTTT
>NA|TRBV9|NA|TRBJ2-7
CASSPPGDVWSHEQYF
TGTGCCAGCAGCCCCCCGGGTGATGTGTGGTCCCACGAGCAGTACTTC
>TRBD2|TRBV15|NA|TRBJ2-1
CATSRDIDAGGGDEQFF
TGTGCCACCAGCAGAGATATAGACGCGGGAGGAGGAGATGAGCAGTTCTTC
>TRBD2|TRBV27|once|TRBJ2-3
CASSRRLAGVSDTQYF
TGTGCCAGCAGTCGAAGACTAGCGGGAGTCTCAGATACGCAGTATTTT
>NA|TRBV7-9|many|TRBJ1-2
CASSKGGDGLLLYGYTF
TGTGCCAGCAGCAAAGGGGGGGACGGATTGCTTCTTTATGGCTACACCTTC
>NA|TRBV30|NA|TRBJ1-1
CAWTTYPATEAFF
TGTGCCTGGACTACCTACCCCGCCACTGAAGCTTTCTTT
>NA|TRBV19|NA|TRBJ2-1
CASTGTYNEQFF
TGTGCCAGTACGGGTACCTACAATGAGCAGTTCTTC
>TRBD1|TRBV7-6|NA|TRBJ1-3
CASSPRDRGGGNTIYF
TGTGCCAGCAGCCCACGGGACAGGGGAGGAGGAAACACCATATATTTT
>NA|TRBV27|NA|TRBJ2-7
CASSPTSDEQYF
TGTGCCAGCAGTCCCACTAGTGACGAGCAGTACTTC
>NA|TRBV19|NA|TRBJ2-1
CATSWATHNEQFF
TGTGCCACCTCCTGGGCTACCCACAATGAGCAGTTCTTC
>TRBD2|TRBV18|NA|TRBJ2-7
CASSPITSDEQYF
TGTGCCAGCTCACCGATTACTAGCGACGAGCAGTACTTC
>TRBD1|TRBV7-9|NA|TRBJ1-4
CASSPQGIWGNEKLFF
TGTGCCAGCAGCCCACAGGGGATATGGGGTAATGAAAAACTGTTTTTT
>TRBD2|TRBV28|NA|TRBJ2-1
CASSLYALAGVIIEQFF
TGTGCCAGCAGTTTATATGCACTAGCGGGAGTTATAATTGAGCAGTTCTTC